This TCR beta chain was sequenced for a study of blood T cell repertoires in COVID-19. Turning to the study itself: The cDNA or gDNA used as material had been derived from T cells, B-cell-depleted T cells, or PBMCs.

Assay used: immunoSEQ multiplex PCR; TCRdb lists only in-frame clones, some missing. Seen here are 250,000 to 350,000 clones, over 75% observed once, and the top ten hold 0.95% to 1.2%. Deletions cut 1 base from V and 6 bases from J, with 18 bases between. Germline V gene data show CDR1 as SGHVS and CDR2 as FQNEAQ. The CDR3 sequence is 16 residues long. This clone was seen a single time. This TCR derives from a woman aged 25-40 years who had recovered from COVID-19. The chain carries TRBV7-8 and TRBJ2-5, with D perhaps TRBD2 (5 bases). What was sequenced was PBMCs or T cells enriched from blood (not recorded which). In nucleotides, the CDR3 is TGTGCCAGCAGCTTAGAGGTTACGGGGTCGATGAAGACCCAGTACTTC. Translating it yields CASSLEVTGSMKTQYF.